The entry below describes one T cell receptor beta chain. What it recognizes is unknown. This specimen belongs to a study of cytomegalovirus exposure and HLA in healthy donors. Overall study findings and caveats: A missense DCLRE1C variant was associated with V- and J-gene trimming of TCR beta chains in a later analysis, and an independent cohort replicated the association. Sequencing had likely introduced a cluster of highly shared sequence variants as an artifact. At a 0.05 false discovery rate, a later analysis found about 17,000 TCR beta sequences to be associated with HLA alleles.

The V gene's germline CDR1 is MNHNS and CDR2 SASEGT. Germline trimming cut 5 bases from V and 7 bases from J; bases unmatched to any gene: 4. The CDR3 totals 14 residues. It was with 60 Vbeta and 13 Jbeta primers that the PCR ran. Generated by immunoSEQ multiplex PCR, the TCRdb table keeps only in-frame clones and is missing some. The sample carries under 150,000 clones, 70% to 80% recorded once. At sampling all donors were nominally healthy, likely with unrecorded immune exposures. The chain combines TRBV6-1 with TRBJ2-1; 11 bases are a match to TRBD1. The source material was PBMCs. This TCR came from a human donor in good health. The CDR3 coding sequence is TGTGCCAGCAGTTGGACAGGGGGCTATAATGAGCAGTTCTTC. Translated: CASSWTGGYNEQFF.